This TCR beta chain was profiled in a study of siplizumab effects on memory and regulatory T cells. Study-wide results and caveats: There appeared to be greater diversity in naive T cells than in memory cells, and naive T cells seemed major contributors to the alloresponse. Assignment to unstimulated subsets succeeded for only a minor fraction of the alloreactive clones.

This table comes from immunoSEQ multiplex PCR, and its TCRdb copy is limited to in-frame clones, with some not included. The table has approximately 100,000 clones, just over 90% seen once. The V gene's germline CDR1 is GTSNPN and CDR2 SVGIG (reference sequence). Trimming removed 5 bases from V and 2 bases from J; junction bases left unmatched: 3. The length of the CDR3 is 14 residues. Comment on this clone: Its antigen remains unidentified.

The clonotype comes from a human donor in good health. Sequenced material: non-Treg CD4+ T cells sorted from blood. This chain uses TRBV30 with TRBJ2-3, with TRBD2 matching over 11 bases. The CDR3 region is CAWSSGGNTDTQYF. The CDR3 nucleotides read TGTGCCTGGTCTAGCGGGGGGAACACAGATACGCAGTATTTT.